This TCR beta chain stems from a study of cytomegalovirus exposure and HLA in healthy donors. Study overall: In a later analysis, the 110 or so validation repertoires were reported to have used the same platform as the 550 to 850 first-cohort repertoires. Whole-study results and caveats: CMV antigen specificity of three CMV-associated chains was confirmed in vitro. Most TCR sequences were uncommon, yet certain public TCRs appeared in many donors.

The CDR3 spans 14 residues. J lost 7 bases, V lost 7 bases, and 7 bases had no gene match. Germline CDR1 SNHLY, CDR2 FYNNEI. Separate from the approximately 720-subject first cohort was the roughly 120-subject validation cohort, to which the donors belonged. Data came from immunoSEQ multiplex PCR; TCRdb stores just in-frame clones and leaves some out. The sample gives about 240,000 clones, about 87% of which show up once; 2.6% is in the top ten. About this clone itself: Its antigen is currently unknown.

The receptor was isolated from a man aged 18 to 30 in good health and CMV-seronegative. The chain is built from TRBV2 and TRBJ1-4; the match to TRBD1 covers 9 bases. The sequencing input was PBMCs. The CDR3, as DNA: TGTGCCAGCAAGGTACAGGGGGCAAGTGAAAAACTGTTTTTT. It is translated as CASKVQGASEKLFF.